Listed below are T cell receptor beta chains from one sample, sequenced in a study of shared clonotypes between healthy human individuals. Produced via immunoSEQ multiplex PCR; TCRdb's table is partial and in-frame only. The sample yields around 88,000 clones, approximately 63% seen once. Sequencing used memory CD8+ T cells sorted from blood. These receptors were taken from a man aged 30-40 years in good health. CDR3s leave out the opening cysteine and the closing phenylalanine or tryptophan. Fields, in order: J gene, V gene, CDR3 protein.

>TRBJ2-5|TRBV28
ASSWSGLGEETQY
>TRBJ1-4|TRBV2
ASSGGAWNEKLF
>TRBJ2-1|TRBV27
ATAGVGNEQF
>TRBJ2-2|TRBV9
ASSVGAGNTGELF
>TRBJ2-7|TRBV6-6
ASSRLDSLYEQY
>TRBJ2-3|TRBV7-9
ASSLVPSGTTDTQY
>TRBJ2-7|TRBV15
ATSRGGDDRRGEQY
>TRBJ2-3|TRBV29-1
SVSLGDTQY
>TRBJ2-7|TRBV4-3
ASSQRTGDPYEQY
>TRBJ2-5|TRBV11-2
ASSHLAGGETQY
>TRBJ2-2|TRBV27
ASRGRGRYRQTNTGELF
>TRBJ2-7|TRBV4-2
ASSQDMMGGSYEQY
>TRBJ1-1|TRBV5-4
ASSLVSPGGTEAF
>TRBJ2-3|TRBV4-2
ASSQDLAGGDTQY
>TRBJ2-1|TRBV7-8
ASSGPGLAPYNEQF
>TRBJ2-1|TRBV2
ASRWEQLNNEQF
>TRBJ1-2|TRBV12-5
ASSGSNYGYT